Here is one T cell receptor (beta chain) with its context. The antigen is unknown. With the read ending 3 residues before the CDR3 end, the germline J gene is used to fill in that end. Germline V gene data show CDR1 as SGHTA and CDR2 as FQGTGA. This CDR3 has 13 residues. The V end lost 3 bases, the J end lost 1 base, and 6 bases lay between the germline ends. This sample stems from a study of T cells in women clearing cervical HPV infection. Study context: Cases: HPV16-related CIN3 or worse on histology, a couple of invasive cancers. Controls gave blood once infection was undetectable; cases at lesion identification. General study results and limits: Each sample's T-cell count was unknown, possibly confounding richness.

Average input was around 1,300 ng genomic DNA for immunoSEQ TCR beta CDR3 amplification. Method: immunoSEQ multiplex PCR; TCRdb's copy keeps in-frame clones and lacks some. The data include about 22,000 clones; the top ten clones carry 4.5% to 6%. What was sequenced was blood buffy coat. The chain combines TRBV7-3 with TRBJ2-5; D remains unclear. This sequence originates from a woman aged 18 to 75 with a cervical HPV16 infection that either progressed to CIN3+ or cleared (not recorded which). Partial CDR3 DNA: TGTGCCAGCAGCTTTGGCAGCCAAGAGACC. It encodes CASSFGSQET. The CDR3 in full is CASSFGSQETQYF.